The 5 T cell receptor beta chains below were found in one sample sequenced in a study of cytomegalovirus exposure and HLA in healthy donors (dated by TCRdb to about 2017). Library preparation was by the immunoSEQ multiplex PCR assay. For the multiplex PCR, a mixture combining 60 forward primers for TCR Vbeta segments and 13 reverse primers for TCR Jbeta segments was used. The clones in this table, taken by TCRdb from immuneACCESS, are in-frame only. Not every clone is retained; where verified, under half of the shortfall comes from an unresolved V gene, and the cause of the rest is unknown. This specimen's table enumerates roughly 57,000 clones. The top ten clones comprise roughly an eighth of the sample. The sequencing sample was made of PBMCs. These TCRs come from a woman aged 25 to 45 in good health and CMV-seropositive.

CDR3 sequence: CASSPLAGEDYNEQFF. For the CDR3, the DNA is TGTGCCAGCTCACCACTAGCGGGAGAGGACTACAATGAGCAGTTCTTC. The genes are TRBV18 and TRBJ2-1; 9 bases are a match to TRBD2. V dropped 1 base and J dropped 3; count of bases not matched to a gene: 4. Germline lookup yields CDR1 KGHSH and CDR2 LQKENI. There are 16 residues in the CDR3. Drawing the rest from reference TRBV18 and TRBJ2-1, the complete variable domain is NAGVMQNPRHLVRRRGQEARLRCSPMKGHSHVYWYRQLPEEGLKFMVYLQKENIIDESGMPKERFSAEFPKEGPSILRIQQVVRGDSAAYFCASSPLAGEDYNEQFFGPGTRLTVL.

V is TRBV10-1 and J is TRBJ1-2; D gene unclear. This CDR3 contains 13 residues. Trimming shortened V by 10 bases and J by 3 bases, and 15 bases separated the two germline ends. Germline assignment: CDR1 WNHNN and CDR2 SYGVQD (reference sequence). The chain's CDR3 is CATGRSGDYGYTF. CDR3 coding DNA: TGCGCCACCGGGCGGTCCGGGGACTATGGCTACACCTTC.

The chain couples TRBV13 to TRBJ2-7; a possible D gene is TRBD2 (5 bases). V lost 2 bases and J 3 bases, leaving 8 bases between the germline ends. The CDR3 contains 13 residues. The germline V gene encodes CDR1 PRHDT and CDR2 FYEKMQ (reference sequence). The CDR3 reads CASSLPGDYEQYF. The DNA for the CDR3 is TGTGCCAGCAGCTTACCCGGGGACTACGAGCAGTACTTC.

Comments on this clone: This specimen includes other DNA sequences encoding the same CDR3. The chain links TRBV5-1 to TRBJ2-2; no definite D call. Trimming removed 0 bases at V and 1 base at J, with 7 bases between. Germline CDR1 and CDR2: SGHRS and YFSETQ. The CDR3 consists of 15 residues. The CDR3 here is CASSLAPVNTGELFF. CDR3 DNA sequence: TGCGCCAGCAGCTTGGCCCCAGTGAACACCGGGGAGCTGTTTTTT.

The V and J genes are TRBV6-6 and TRBJ2-4, with D perhaps TRBD2 (8 bases). Per germline, CDR1 MNHNY and CDR2 SVGAGI (reference sequence). This CDR3 contains 16 residues. Trimming left V 5 bases short and J 4 bases short, with 18 bases between. CDR3 loop: CASSASGGQKKNIQYF. For the CDR3, the DNA is TGTGCCAGCAGTGCGAGCGGGGGACAGAAAAAAAACATTCAGTACTTC.